This T cell receptor (beta chain) was identified in a study of blood T cell repertoires in COVID-19. Background on the study: The origin of the acute and convalescent COVID-19 samples was the United States, Italy and Spain.

The CDR3 covers 14 residues. From germline, CDR1 is SGHRS and CDR2 YFSETQ. V was clipped by 5 bases and J by 3 bases, with 11 bases between them. Only in-frame clones appear in the TCRdb table, and some are missing; sequencing was by immunoSEQ multiplex PCR. The repertoire holds some 360,000 clones, around nine tenths seen once, with around 4% in the top ten. It was during active infection that Seattle patients were enrolled and then longitudinally followed. The V call is TRBV5-1, the J call TRBJ1-4, with a possible D match to TRBD1 (5 bases). This sequence was found in a woman aged 60 to 75 with COVID-19, enrolled during active disease. Sequencing was carried out using peripheral blood. The CDR3 spells CASRLGAANEKLFF. For the CDR3, the DNA is TGCGCCAGCAGGCTTGGGGCCGCTAATGAAAAACTGTTTTTT.